Listed below are T cell receptor beta chains from one sample, sequenced in a study of blood T cells in healthy people across ages. TCRdb re-derived calls from the 5' RACE reads in MiXCR, one entry per CDR3 protein. This sample has hundreds of thousands of distinct CDR3 sequences, with 32% found just once. The source material was blood. The receptors here all came from a woman older than 75 in good health. Each CDR3 is given with its conserved first and last residue. A D gene is named only where the DNA matches it firmly. Not all rows give a size; the values are once, few, many and, for expanded clones, a class.

V gene	J gene	D gene	clone size	CDR3 protein	CDR3 DNA
TRBV5-1	TRBJ2-1	.	many	CASSLGAHNEQFF	TGCGCCAGCAGCTTGGGCGCACACAATGAGCAGTTCTTC
TRBV29-1	TRBJ2-7	.	.	CSVAPQGAEQYF	TGCAGCGTTGCCCCACAGGGTGCCGAGCAGTACTTC
TRBV6-5	TRBJ2-3	TRBD2	many	CASSSGTSADTQYF	TGTGCCAGCAGTTCCGGGACTAGTGCAGATACGCAGTATTTT
TRBV29-1	TRBJ1-2	TRBD1	.	CSVRPDRVSGYTF	TGCAGCGTTAGACCCGACAGGGTTTCGGGCTACACCTTC
TRBV30	TRBJ1-2	.	many	CACTRQYGYTF	TGTGCCTGTACTCGACAGTATGGCTACACCTTC
TRBV7-2	TRBJ2-7	TRBD2	.	CASSPRGGGQETRYF	TGTGCCAGCAGCCCCCGCGGGGGAGGCCAAGAGACCCGGTACTTC
TRBV20-1	TRBJ2-1	TRBD2	many	CSARDPSGGGNEQFF	TGCAGTGCTAGAGATCCAAGCGGGGGAGGGAATGAGCAGTTCTTC
TRBV27	TRBJ2-1	.	.	CASSFTGRPLNEQFF	TGTGCCAGCAGTTTCACAGGGAGGCCCCTCAATGAGCAGTTCTTC
TRBV7-6	TRBJ2-3	TRBD2	.	CASSLPLPGLAGGFDTDTQYF	TGTGCCAGCAGCCTCCCCCTCCCCGGACTAGCGGGAGGCTTTGACACAGATACGCAGTATTTT
TRBV4-1	TRBJ1-2	.	.	CAGSQDRNYGYTF	TGCGCCGGCAGCCAAGATCGCAACTATGGCTACACCTTC
TRBV28	TRBJ2-3	TRBD2	many	CASSPLAGEADTQYF	TGTGCCAGCAGTCCCTTAGCGGGAGAGGCAGATACGCAGTATTTT
TRBV9	TRBJ2-7	.	.	CASSVDHRAESEQYF	TGTGCCAGCAGCGTAGATCACAGGGCGGAGAGCGAGCAGTACTTC
TRBV7-2	TRBJ2-5	TRBD2	.	CASSLAVRAGEGGTQYF	TGTGCCAGCAGCTTAGCGGTCCGGGCGGGAGAAGGCGGGACCCAGTACTTC
TRBV5-1	TRBJ2-3	TRBD2	.	CASSPGLATTQYF	TGCGCCAGCAGCCCCGGACTAGCCACTACGCAGTATTTT